Listed here are 30 T cell receptor beta chains from one sample, sequenced in a study of vaccination and CD4 T cells after COVID-19. These receptors' antigens are unknown. Sequenced with the Oncomine TCR Beta short-read assay was DNA taken from cultured CD4+ T cells. MiXCR, run by TCRdb on the PCR reads, gives a single entry per CDR3 protein. The sample carries about 21,000 distinct CDR3 sequences, approximately 50% recorded once. The treatment here: approximately nine-day PBMC culture with coronavirus spike peptide pools or control peptides (ViraFEST assay). Specimen: CD4+ T cells from blood, cultured in vitro. The receptors originated from a human donor who had recovered from COVID-19.

For the CDR3, the DNA is TGCAGCGTTGAAGTCTATGAGCAGTTCTTC. Protein: CSVEVYEQFF. The chain carries TRBV29-1 and TRBJ2-1; D is ambiguous. CDR3 size: 10 residues. Per germline, CDR1 SQVTM and CDR2 ANQGSEA. V was clipped by 1 base and J by 8 bases, with 3 bases between them.

The V call is TRBV4-2, the J call TRBJ1-6; D unclear. Germline values: CDR1 LGHNA, CDR2 YNFKEQ. CDR3 length: 14 amino acids. V was trimmed by 1 base and J by 7 bases, leaving 8 bases between them. The DNA of the CDR3 is TGTGCCAGCAGCCAAGGACCGGGGAATTCACCCCTCCACTTT. It specifies CASSQGPGNSPLHF.

The chain carries TRBV6-1 and TRBJ1-2, with 7 bases identical to TRBD1. V was pared by 5 bases and J by 4 bases, with 7 bases of the junction left unmatched. Germline CDR1 and CDR2: MNHNS and SASEGT. The length of the CDR3 is 14 residues. In nucleotides, the CDR3 is TGTGCCAGCAGTCAGTCCCGGGACAGCTATGGCTACACCTTC. This translates into CASSQSRDSYGYTF.

This clonotype was counted between two and nine times. The chain links TRBV6-2 or TRBV6-3 to TRBJ1-5; possible D gene TRBD1, 5 bases. The length of the CDR3 is 13 residues. The germline V and J ends were trimmed by 7 bases and 6 bases, with 13 bases remaining between them. The germline CDR1 and CDR2 sequences are MNHEY and SVGEGT. In DNA, the CDR3 is TGTGCCAGCACGGTGGGGCCCCCTCAGCCCCAGCATTTT. This sequence encodes CASTVGPPQPQHF.

This clonotype has only a few counts. The chain employs TRBV5-5 and TRBJ2-5; the D gene is possibly TRBD2 (6 bases). Germline V gene data show CDR1 as SGHKS and CDR2 as YYEKEE (reference sequence). The germline V and J ends were trimmed by 4 bases and 4 bases, with 11 bases remaining between them. The CDR3 spans 13 residues. As DNA, the CDR3 is TGTGCCAGCAGCCCGGGGGTTGGAGAGACCCAGTACTTC. It encodes CASSPGVGETQYF.

A few counts support this clonotype. The CDR3 DNA reads as TGTGCCAGCAGCCCAGGGGGCAATCAGCCCCAGCATTTT. Protein product: CASSPGGNQPQHF. The J gene is TRBJ1-5, the V gene TRBV14; tentative D call: TRBD1 (6 bases). The CDR3 runs 13 residues. The germline V gene has CDR1 SGHDN and CDR2 FVKESK. Trimming stripped 4 bases from V and 2 bases from J, with 6 bases between.

J is TRBJ1-1 and V is TRBV20-1, with TRBD1 as a possible D gene (5 bases). V was cut by 3 bases and J by 6 bases, with 14 bases left in between. The CDR3 loop spans 13 amino acids. The germline CDR1 and CDR2 sequences are DFQATT and SNEGSKA (reference sequence). In DNA, the CDR3 is TGCAGTGCTAGTAAGGTCAGGGAGTCTGAAGCTTTCTTT. It codes for CSASKVRESEAFF.

This clonotype has only a few counts. The V and J genes are TRBV20-1 and TRBJ1-5, with D perhaps TRBD1 (5 bases). The CDR3 has 16 amino acids. Germline CDR1 is DFQATT and CDR2 is SNEGSKA (reference sequence). The V end lost 3 bases, the J end lost 3 bases, and 18 bases lay between the germline ends. In DNA form, the CDR3 reads TGCAGTGCTAGCACAAGAAAGGGGAGGGACAATCAGCCCCAGCATTTT. Its translation is CSASTRKGRDNQPQHF.

In its sample, this clonotype was seen a few times. The chain combines TRBV20-1 with TRBJ2-2; D unresolved. This CDR3 spans 15 amino acids. Between the trimmed V and J ends, which lost 3 bases and 0 bases, there was a span of 11 bases. Germline V gene data show CDR1 as DFQATT and CDR2 as SNEGSKA (reference sequence). The DNA of the CDR3 is TGCAGTGCTAGTTCGGCGCTCGCGAACACCGGGGAGCTGTTTTTT. Its translation: CSASSALANTGELFF.

The chain carries TRBV29-1 and TRBJ2-5; TRBD2 might be the D (6 bases). CDR1 and CDR2 (germline): SQVTM, ANQGSEA. V dropped 1 base and J dropped 5 bases, with 17 bases sitting between them. This CDR3 region has 15 residues. The CDR3 nucleotides are TGCAGCGTTGAAGTAATAGGAGGGCTGAGCGAGACCCAGTACTTC. Encoded protein: CSVEVIGGLSETQYF.

The chain joins TRBV15 to TRBJ2-5; D unclear. The germline V gene encodes CDR1 LNHNV and CDR2 YYDKDF (reference sequence). This CDR3 has 13 residues. Trimming removed 0 bases at V and 5 bases at J, with 7 bases between. The CDR3 DNA sequence: TGTGCCACCAGCAGAGATCTAAGGGAGACCCAGTACTTC. It specifies CATSRDLRETQYF.

This clonotype was counted a few times. The CDR3 coding sequence is TGTGCCAGCAGTGAACAGGTTAGGAACAGTTGGAACACTGAAGCTTTCTTT. The encoded protein is CASSEQVRNSWNTEAFF. The rearrangement uses TRBV6-1 and TRBJ1-1; no definite D call. CDR1 is MNHNS and CDR2 is SASEGT in the germline V gene. The CDR3 contains 17 residues. V lost 2 bases to trimming and J lost 1 base, with 17 bases between them.

This clonotype was detected only a few times. The rearrangement uses TRBV19 and TRBJ1-5, with D possibly matching TRBD1 (5 bases). With 2 bases removed from V and 4 bases from J, the gap between germline ends came to 9 bases. Germline values: CDR1 LNHDA, CDR2 SQIVND (reference sequence). The CDR3 totals 14 residues. CDR3 protein: CASSIKGPNQPQHF. In DNA, the CDR3 is TGTGCCAGTAGTATAAAGGGGCCGAATCAGCCCCAGCATTTT.

The rearrangement links TRBV7-9 to TRBJ2-5, with no clear D. Germline V gene lookup returns CDR1 SEHNR and CDR2 FQNEAQ (reference sequence). V gave up 3 bases and J gave up 0 bases, with 11 bases separating them. The CDR3 sequence is 15 residues long. The CDR3 sequence: CASSFVPLYQETQYF. The DNA for the CDR3 is TGTGCCAGCAGCTTCGTCCCTTTGTACCAAGAGACCCAGTACTTC.

This clonotype came up a few times. The chain joins TRBV10-2 to TRBJ2-5; 7 bases map to TRBD2. From germline, CDR1 is WSHSY and CDR2 SAAADI. With 6 bases clipped from V and 1 base from J, the junction kept 8 bases outside the gene matches. This CDR3 is built from 15 residues. The chain's CDR3 is CASSWGGRSQETQYF. The CDR3 nucleotides are TGCGCCAGCAGCTGGGGCGGGAGAAGCCAAGAGACCCAGTACTTC.

The sample holds a few counts of this clonotype. The chain has TRBV15 and TRBJ2-3, with 14 bases fitting TRBD2. The CDR3 extends over 17 amino acids. Germline-derived CDR1 and CDR2 are LNHNV and YYDKDF (reference sequence). V was clipped by 2 bases and J by 3 bases; unmatched bases: 4. The CDR3 sequence is CATSRSGLAGVTDTQYF. The CDR3 region has the DNA TGTGCCACCAGCAGATCGGGACTAGCGGGAGTTACAGATACGCAGTATTTT.

This clonotype has just a few counts. The chain joins TRBV10-1 to TRBJ2-7; a weak D match, TRBD1 (5 bases). The CDR3 loop spans 16 amino acids. Germline loops: CDR1 WNHNN, CDR2 SYGVQD (reference sequence). V dropped 3 bases and J dropped 6 bases, with 21 bases sitting between them. CDR3 region: CASSDVDKLFPCEQYF. CDR3 bases: TGCGCCAGCAGTGATGTGGACAAATTATTCCCATGCGAGCAGTACTTC.

V usage is TRBV7-8 and J usage is TRBJ2-7; tentative D call: TRBD2 (7 bases). Trimming stripped 4 bases from V and 2 bases from J, with 18 bases between. Germline values: CDR1 SGHVS, CDR2 FQNEAQ. The CDR3 has 16 amino acids. DNA of the CDR3: TGTGCCAGCAGCTCAGGGCCGGGCGGGGGCGCCTACGAGCAGTACTTC. Its protein product is CASSSGPGGGAYEQYF.

This clonotype has just a few counts. The rearrangement uses TRBV24-1 and TRBJ2-3, with 8 nucleotides matching TRBD1. This CDR3 contains 15 residues. Germline values: CDR1 KGHDR, CDR2 SFDVKD. V lost 3 bases to trimming and J lost 2 bases; unmatched junction nucleotides: 3. The CDR3 here is CATSDLTGATDTQYF. CDR3 coding DNA: TGTGCCACCAGTGATCTGACAGGGGCCACAGATACGCAGTATTTT.

The chain is built from TRBV18 and TRBJ2-5; TRBD2 is a possible D gene (5 bases). The CDR3 is 13 residues long. Germline loops: CDR1 KGHSH, CDR2 LQKENI. The germline V and J ends were trimmed by 6 bases and 5 bases, with 13 bases remaining between them. The CDR3 is CASSTGKWETQYF. DNA for the CDR3: TGTGCCAGCTCGACCGGGAAGTGGGAGACCCAGTACTTC. Supplemented by reference TRBV18 and TRBJ2-5, the full variable domain reads NAGVMQNPRHLVRRRGQEARLRCSPMKGHSHVYWYRQLPEEGLKFMVYLQKENIIDESGMPKERFSAEFPKEGPSILRIQQVVRGDSAAYFCASSTGKWETQYFGPGTRLLVL.

The chain employs TRBV19 and TRBJ1-3, with D perhaps matching TRBD1 (6 bases). The CDR3 runs to 20 residues. V dropped 6 bases and J dropped 0 bases, with 27 bases sitting between them. The germline V gene has CDR1 LNHDA and CDR2 SQIVND (reference sequence). The CDR3 here is CASSPKAPDRPERSGNTIYF. CDR3 DNA: TGTGCCAGTAGCCCTAAGGCCCCGGACAGACCTGAACGCTCTGGAAACACCATATATTTT.

This clonotype was counted between two and nine times. V is TRBV7-2 and J is TRBJ1-1; 8 positions match TRBD1. Germline V lookup: CDR1 SGHTA, CDR2 FQGNSA. V trimming: 2 bases; J trimming: 5 bases; junction bases outside the gene matches: 4. This CDR3 region has 14 residues. The CDR3 is CASSLQGARTEAFF. CDR3 sequence (DNA): TGTGCCAGCAGCTTACAGGGGGCGAGAACTGAAGCTTTCTTT. The complete variable domain, with remaining parts taken from reference TRBV7-2 and TRBJ1-1, reads GAGVSQSPSNKVTEKGKDVELRCDPISGHTALYWYRQSLGQGLEFLIYFQGNSAPDKSGLPSDRFSAERTGGSVSTLTIQRTQQEDSAVYLCASSLQGARTEAFFGQGTRLTVV.

This chain joins TRBV11-2 and TRBJ2-1, with 9 positions matching TRBD2. Trimming removed 6 bases from V and 4 bases from J; junction bases left unmatched: 7. Germline loops: CDR1 SGHAT, CDR2 FQNNGV. The CDR3 is 15 amino acids. The CDR3 is CASSKLAGIYNEQFF. In DNA, the CDR3 is TGTGCCAGCAGTAAACTAGCGGGCATTTACAATGAGCAGTTCTTC.

This sequence joins TRBV5-1 and TRBJ2-5, with D possibly being TRBD2 (6 bases). CDR3 length: 13 amino acids. In germline, CDR1 is SGHRS, CDR2 YFSETQ. The V and J ends lost 4 bases and 5 bases respectively, with 12 bases between them. CDR3 in DNA: TGCGCCAGCAGCCCGGGGGACTCGGAGACCCAGTACTTC. It yields the protein CASSPGDSETQYF.

The CDR3 nucleotides read TGCAGTGCTAGAGATAGGAGGGGTCAAGAGACCCAGTACTTC. It is translated as CSARDRRGQETQYF. The chain couples TRBV20-1 to TRBJ2-5; the D gene is possibly TRBD2 (6 bases). The CDR3 has 14 residues. V lost 0 bases and J 2 bases, leaving 10 bases between the germline ends. CDR1 and CDR2 from the germline V gene are DFQATT and SNEGSKA (reference sequence).

This rearrangement joins TRBV27 to TRBJ1-4; D is perhaps TRBD1 (5 bases). The CDR3 runs 14 residues. In germline, CDR1 is MNHEY, CDR2 SMNVEV (reference sequence). V lost 6 bases, J lost 5 bases, and 13 bases lay in between. The CDR3 here is CASSQDSTNEKLFF. CDR3 in DNA: TGTGCCAGCAGCCAAGACAGCACCAATGAAAAACTGTTTTTT.

The rearrangement uses TRBV20-1 and TRBJ1-1; possible D gene TRBD1, 6 bases. Germline CDR1 and CDR2: DFQATT and SNEGSKA (reference sequence). The CDR3 covers 15 residues. V was cut by 8 bases and J by 4 bases, with 23 bases left in between. For the CDR3, the DNA is TGCAGTCCTTTAGATACCGCAACAGGGAGCACTGAAGCTTTCTTT. Protein product: CSPLDTATGSTEAFF.

The chain employs TRBV4-1 and TRBJ1-5; no reliable D call. Germline CDR1 is MGHRA and CDR2 is YSYEKL. The ends were cut back, 3 bases at V and 6 bases at J, with 9 bases in the middle. The CDR3 is made up of 13 amino acids. Here the CDR3 reads CASSHLPLQPQHF. The CDR3 region has the DNA TGCGCCAGCAGCCATCTTCCCCTTCAGCCCCAGCATTTT.

CDR3: CASSYSIRAGGFLLAQYF. In nucleotides, the CDR3 is TGTGCCAGCAGTTACTCGATTCGAGCGGGGGGCTTCCTGTTGGCCCAGTACTTC. The chain joins TRBV6-2 or TRBV6-3 to TRBJ2-5; 9 bases agree with TRBD2. The germline CDR1 and CDR2 sequences are MNHEY and SVGEGT. The CDR3 contains 18 residues. V was clipped by 0 bases and J by 9 bases; unmatched bases: 17.

The gene calls are TRBV7-6 and TRBJ2-2; D uncertain. CDR1 is SGHVS, CDR2 FNYEAQ, per germline. V dropped 1 base and J dropped 2 bases, with 11 bases sitting between them. This CDR3 spans 16 amino acids. CDR3 sequence (DNA): TGTGCCAGCAGCTTAGGTGGGAATGGAAACACCGGGGAGCTGTTTTTT. This codes for CASSLGGNGNTGELFF. Complete variable domain (other parts from reference TRBV7-6 and TRBJ2-2): GAGVSQSPRYKVTKRGQDVALRCDPISGHVSLYWYRQALGQGPEFLTYFNYEAQQDKSGLPNDRFSAERPEGSISTLTIQRTEQRDSAMYRCASSLGGNGNTGELFFGEGSRLTVL.